This T cell receptor (beta chain) was profiled in a study of blood T cells in healthy people across ages. Overall study findings and caveats: Bulk PBMC profiling left naive and antigen-experienced comparisons inconclusive.

With a J-beta primer mix and a sample-barcoded 5' primer, a second PCR ran 7 to 11 cycles. TCRdb reanalysed the 5' RACE reads using MiXCR and keeps one entry per CDR3 protein. The sample has 800,000 to 950,000 distinct CDR3 sequences, roughly 43% seen once; the top ten hold around 15%. Researchers collected around 11 milliliters of peripheral blood from every single donor. Concerning this clonotype: Its antigen is as yet unknown. One end of the junction does not line up with germline, which may come from a read error.

This CDR3 is 15 amino acids long. Germline loops: CDR1 SGHTA, CDR2 FQGTGA. The rearrangement links TRBV7-3 to TRBJ2-5; TRBD2 agrees at 8 bases. The sequence was collected from a man aged 25-45 years in good health. Sequencing was done on a sample of blood. CDR3 residues: CASSITGGKVETQYF. For the CDR3, the DNA is TGTGCCAGCAGCATAACGGGGGGGAAGGTAGAGACCCAGTACTTC.